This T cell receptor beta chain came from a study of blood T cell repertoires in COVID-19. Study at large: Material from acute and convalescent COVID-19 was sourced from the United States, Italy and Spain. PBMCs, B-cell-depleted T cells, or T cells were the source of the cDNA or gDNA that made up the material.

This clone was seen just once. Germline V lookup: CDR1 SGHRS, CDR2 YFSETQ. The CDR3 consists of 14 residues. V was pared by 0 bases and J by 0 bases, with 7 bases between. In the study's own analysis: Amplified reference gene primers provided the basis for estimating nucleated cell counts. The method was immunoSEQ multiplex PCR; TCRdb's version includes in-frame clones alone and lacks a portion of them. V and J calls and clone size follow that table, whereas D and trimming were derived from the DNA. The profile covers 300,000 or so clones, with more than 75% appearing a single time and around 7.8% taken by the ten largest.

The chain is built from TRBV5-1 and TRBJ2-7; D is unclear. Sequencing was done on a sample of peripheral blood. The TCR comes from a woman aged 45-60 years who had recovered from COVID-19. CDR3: CASSLASSSYEQYF. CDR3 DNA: TGCGCCAGCAGCTTGGCTTCGAGCTCCTACGAGCAGTACTTC.